The 3 T cell receptor beta chains listed next were all sequenced from one sample in a study of T cell changes during pregnancy in multiple sclerosis. Sequencing was performed with immunoSEQ multiplex PCR; in TCRdb, only in-frame clones are kept and a portion is missing. This table holds about 99,000 clones, 92% found once. This specimen was peripheral blood, taken after pregnancy. These receptors were taken from a female donor with multiple sclerosis, enrolled in a pregnancy study.

The chain recombines TRBV18 with TRBJ2-7; the D gene is possibly TRBD2 (6 bases). Trimming shortened V by 6 bases and J by 4 bases, and 13 bases separated the two germline ends. Germline-derived CDR1 and CDR2 are KGHSH and LQKENI. CDR3 length: 13 residues. CDR3 bases: TGTGCCAGCTCTCCAAGGAGGGGTTACGAGCAGTACTTC. This translates into CASSPRRGYEQYF.

The chain is built from TRBV25-1 and TRBJ2-5; weak D call: TRBD2 (6 bases). Germline V CDR1 and CDR2: MGHDK, SYGVNS. V was shortened by 0 bases and J by 5 bases, with 10 bases between the two germline ends. There are 14 residues in the CDR3. This chain's CDR3 is CASSEYGGKETQYF. DNA for the CDR3: TGTGCCAGCAGTGAATATGGCGGGAAGGAGACCCAGTACTTC.

The chain uses TRBV10-1 and TRBJ2-1; 11 bases fit TRBD2. Germline CDR1 reads WNHNN; CDR2 reads SYGVQD (reference sequence). V was pared by 8 bases and J by 9 bases, with 6 bases of the junction left unmatched. This CDR3 region has 13 residues. The CDR3 region is CASGGLAGGEQFF. CDR3 sequence (DNA): TGCGCCAGCGGAGGACTAGCGGGTGGTGAGCAGTTCTTC.